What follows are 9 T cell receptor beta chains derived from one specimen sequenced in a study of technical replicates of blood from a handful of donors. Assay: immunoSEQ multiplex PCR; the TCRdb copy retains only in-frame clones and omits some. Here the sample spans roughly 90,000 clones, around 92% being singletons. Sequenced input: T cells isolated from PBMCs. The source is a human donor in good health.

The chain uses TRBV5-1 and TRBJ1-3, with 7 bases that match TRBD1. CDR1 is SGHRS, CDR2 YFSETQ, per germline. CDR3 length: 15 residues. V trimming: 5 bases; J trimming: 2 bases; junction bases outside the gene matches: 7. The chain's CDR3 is CASREGQGAGNTIYF. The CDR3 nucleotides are TGCGCCAGCAGGGAGGGCCAGGGGGCTGGAAACACCATATATTTT.

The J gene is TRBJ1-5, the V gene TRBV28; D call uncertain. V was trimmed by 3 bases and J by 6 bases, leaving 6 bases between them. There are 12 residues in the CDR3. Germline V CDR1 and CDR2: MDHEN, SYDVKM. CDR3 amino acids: CASSLAGQPQHF. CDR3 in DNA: TGTGCCAGCAGTTTGGCGGGTCAGCCCCAGCATTTT.

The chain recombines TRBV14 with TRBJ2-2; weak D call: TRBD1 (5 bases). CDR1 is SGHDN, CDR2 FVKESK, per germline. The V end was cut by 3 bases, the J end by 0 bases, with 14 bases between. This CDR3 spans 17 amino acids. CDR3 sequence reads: CASSQSRGFTNTGELFF. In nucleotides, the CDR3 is TGTGCCAGCAGCCAGAGTAGGGGATTCACGAACACCGGGGAGCTGTTTTTT.

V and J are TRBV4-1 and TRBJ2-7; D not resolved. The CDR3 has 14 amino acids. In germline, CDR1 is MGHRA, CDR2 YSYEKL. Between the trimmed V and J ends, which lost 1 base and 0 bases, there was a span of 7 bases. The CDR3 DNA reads TGCGCCAGCAGCCAAGGTCTTAACTCCTACGAGCAGTACTTC. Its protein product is CASSQGLNSYEQYF.

Here the CDR3 reads CASSQTLSGANVLTF. CDR3 coding DNA: TGCGCCAGCAGCCAAACTCTATCCGGGGCCAACGTCCTGACTTTC. The chain couples TRBV4-1 to TRBJ2-6; D remains unclear. The CDR3 sequence is 15 residues long. V shed 2 bases and J shed 4 bases, with 9 bases lying between them. CDR1 and CDR2 from the germline V gene are MGHRA and YSYEKL.

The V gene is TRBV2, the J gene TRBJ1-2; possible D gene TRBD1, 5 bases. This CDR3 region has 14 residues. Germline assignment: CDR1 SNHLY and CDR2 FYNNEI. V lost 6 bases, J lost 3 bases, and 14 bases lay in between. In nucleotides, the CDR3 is TGTGCCAGCAGGTTGGCCACAGGCGACTATGGCTACACCTTC. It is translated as CASRLATGDYGYTF.

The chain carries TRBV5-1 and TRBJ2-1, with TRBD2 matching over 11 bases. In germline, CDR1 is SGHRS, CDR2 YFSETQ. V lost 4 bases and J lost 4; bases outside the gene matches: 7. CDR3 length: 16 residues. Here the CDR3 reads CASSRLTSGEYNEQFF. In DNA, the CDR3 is TGCGCCAGCAGCCGATTGACTAGCGGGGAGTACAATGAGCAGTTCTTC.

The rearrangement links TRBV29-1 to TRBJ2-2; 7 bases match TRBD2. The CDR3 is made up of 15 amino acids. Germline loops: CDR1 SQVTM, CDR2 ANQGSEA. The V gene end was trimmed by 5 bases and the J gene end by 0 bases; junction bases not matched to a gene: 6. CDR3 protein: CSVLTGGPNTGELFF. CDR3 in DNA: TGCAGCGTTTTGACGGGGGGACCGAACACCGGGGAGCTGTTTTTT.

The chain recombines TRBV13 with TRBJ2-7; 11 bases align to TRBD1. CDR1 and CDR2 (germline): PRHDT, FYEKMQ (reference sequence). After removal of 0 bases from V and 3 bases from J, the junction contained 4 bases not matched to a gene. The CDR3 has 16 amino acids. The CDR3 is CASSLGQGQGVYEQYF. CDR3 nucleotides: TGTGCCAGCAGCTTAGGCCAGGGACAGGGGGTCTACGAGCAGTACTTC.